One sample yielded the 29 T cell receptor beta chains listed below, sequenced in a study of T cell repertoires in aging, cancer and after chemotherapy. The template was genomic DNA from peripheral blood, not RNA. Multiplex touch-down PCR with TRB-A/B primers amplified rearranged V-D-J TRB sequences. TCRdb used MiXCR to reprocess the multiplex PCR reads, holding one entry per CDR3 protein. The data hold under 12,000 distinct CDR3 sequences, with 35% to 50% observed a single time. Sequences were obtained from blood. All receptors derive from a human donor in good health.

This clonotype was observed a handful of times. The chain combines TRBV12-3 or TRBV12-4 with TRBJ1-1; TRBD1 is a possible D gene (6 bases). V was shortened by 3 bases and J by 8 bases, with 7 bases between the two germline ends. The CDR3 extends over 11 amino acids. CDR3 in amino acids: CASSFGTEAFF. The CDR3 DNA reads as TGTGCCAGCAGTTTCGGGACAGAAGCTTTCTTT.

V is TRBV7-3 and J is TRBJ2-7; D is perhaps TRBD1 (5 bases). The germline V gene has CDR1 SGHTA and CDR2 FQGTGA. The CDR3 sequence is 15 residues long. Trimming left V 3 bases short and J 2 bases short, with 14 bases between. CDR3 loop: CASSLLDILPYEQYF. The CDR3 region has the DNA TGTGCCAGCAGCTTGTTGGACATTCTTCCCTACGAGCAGTACTTC. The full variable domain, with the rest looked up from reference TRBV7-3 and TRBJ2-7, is GAGVSQTPSNKVTEKGKYVELRCDPISGHTALYWYRQSLGQGPEFLIYFQGTGAADDSGLPNDRFFAVRPEGSVSTLKIQRTERGDSAVYLCASSLLDILPYEQYFGPGTRLTVT.

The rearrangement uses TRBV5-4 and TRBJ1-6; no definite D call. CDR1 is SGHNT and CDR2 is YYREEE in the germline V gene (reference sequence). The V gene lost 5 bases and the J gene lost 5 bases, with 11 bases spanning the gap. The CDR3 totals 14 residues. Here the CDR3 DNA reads TGTGCCAGCAGGGCGAAATGGGATAATTCACCCCTCCACTTT. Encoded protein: CASRAKWDNSPLHF.

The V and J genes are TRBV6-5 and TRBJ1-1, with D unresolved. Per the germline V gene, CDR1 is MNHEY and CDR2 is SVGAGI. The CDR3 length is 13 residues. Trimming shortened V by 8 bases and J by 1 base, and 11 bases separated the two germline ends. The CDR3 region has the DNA TGTGCCAGCTCGCGGACGGGGAACACTGAAGCTTTCTTT. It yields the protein CASSRTGNTEAFF.

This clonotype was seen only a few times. This CDR3 reads CASSLTRLGDQPQHF. Written as DNA, the CDR3 is TGTGCCAGCAGCTTGACACGGTTGGGGGATCAGCCCCAGCATTTT. This rearrangement joins TRBV5-6 to TRBJ1-5; weak D call: TRBD1 (5 bases). Trimming took 1 base from V and 5 from J, leaving 13 bases between them. Germline CDR1 reads SGHDT; CDR2 reads YYEEEE. The CDR3 loop spans 15 amino acids.

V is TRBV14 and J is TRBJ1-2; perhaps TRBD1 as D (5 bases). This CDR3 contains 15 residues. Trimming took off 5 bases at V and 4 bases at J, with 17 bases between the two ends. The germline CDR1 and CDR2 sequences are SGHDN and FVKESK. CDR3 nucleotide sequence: TGTGCCAGCAGCTTAAATTCCAGGGACGGCTATGGCTACACCTTC. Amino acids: CASSLNSRDGYGYTF.

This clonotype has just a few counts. The CDR3 bases are TGTGCCAGTAAGGTGGCCTTGATAAGTTCACCCCTCCACTTT. This gives the protein CASKVALISSPLHF. V and J are TRBV28 and TRBJ1-6; D call uncertain. The ends were cut back, 9 bases at V and 9 bases at J, with 18 bases in the middle. Germline CDR1 and CDR2: MDHEN and SYDVKM. This CDR3 region has 14 residues.

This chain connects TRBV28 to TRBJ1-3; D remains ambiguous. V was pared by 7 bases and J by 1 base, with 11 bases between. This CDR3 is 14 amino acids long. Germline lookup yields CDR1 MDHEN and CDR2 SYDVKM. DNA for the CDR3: TGTGCCAGCACCCAGTCGGGATCTGGAAACACCATATATTTT. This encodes CASTQSGSGNTIYF.

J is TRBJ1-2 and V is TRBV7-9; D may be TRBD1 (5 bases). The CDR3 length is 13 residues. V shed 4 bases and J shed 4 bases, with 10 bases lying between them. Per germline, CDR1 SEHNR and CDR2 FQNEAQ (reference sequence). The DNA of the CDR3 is TGTGCCAGCAGCTCCTCGGGGGGCTATGGCTACACCTTC. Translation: CASSSSGGYGYTF. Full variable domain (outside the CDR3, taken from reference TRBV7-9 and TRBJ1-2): DTGVSQNPRHKITKRGQNVTFRCDPISEHNRLYWYRQTLGQGPEFLTYFQNEAQLEKSRLLSDRFSAERPKGSFSTLEIQRTEQGDSAMYLCASSSSGGYGYTFGSGTRLTVV.

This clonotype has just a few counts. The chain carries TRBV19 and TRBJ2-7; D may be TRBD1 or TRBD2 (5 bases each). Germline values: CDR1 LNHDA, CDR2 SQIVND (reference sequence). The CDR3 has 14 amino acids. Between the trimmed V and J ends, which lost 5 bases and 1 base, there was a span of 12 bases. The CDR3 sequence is CASSAGTLSYEQYF. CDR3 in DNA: TGTGCCAGTAGTGCAGGGACCCTATCCTACGAGCAGTACTTC.

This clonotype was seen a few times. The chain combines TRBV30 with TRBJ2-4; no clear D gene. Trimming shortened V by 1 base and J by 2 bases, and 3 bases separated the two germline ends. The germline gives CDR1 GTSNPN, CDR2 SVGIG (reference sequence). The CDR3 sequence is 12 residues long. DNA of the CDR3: TGTGCCTGGAGTGCCACCAAAAACATTCAGTACTTC. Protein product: CAWSATKNIQYF.

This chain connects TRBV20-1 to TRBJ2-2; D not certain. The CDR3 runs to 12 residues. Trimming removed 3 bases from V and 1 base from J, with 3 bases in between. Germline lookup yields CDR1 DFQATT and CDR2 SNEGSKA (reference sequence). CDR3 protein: CSASRNTGELFF. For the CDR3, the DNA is TGCAGTGCTAGTAGGAACACCGGGGAGCTGTTTTTT.

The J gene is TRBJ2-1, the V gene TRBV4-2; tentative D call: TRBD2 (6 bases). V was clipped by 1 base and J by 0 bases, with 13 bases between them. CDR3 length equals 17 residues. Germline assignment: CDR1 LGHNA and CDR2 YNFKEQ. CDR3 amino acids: CASSQGERAYSYNEQFF. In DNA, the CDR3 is TGTGCCAGCAGCCAAGGAGAGCGGGCCTACTCCTACAATGAGCAGTTCTTC.

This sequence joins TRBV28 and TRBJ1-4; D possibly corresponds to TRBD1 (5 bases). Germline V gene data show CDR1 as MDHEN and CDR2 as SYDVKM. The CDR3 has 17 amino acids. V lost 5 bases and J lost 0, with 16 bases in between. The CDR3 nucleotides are TGTGCCAGCAGTGGGGGGATCGGATTTGCAACTAATGAAAAACTGTTTTTT. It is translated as CASSGGIGFATNEKLFF.

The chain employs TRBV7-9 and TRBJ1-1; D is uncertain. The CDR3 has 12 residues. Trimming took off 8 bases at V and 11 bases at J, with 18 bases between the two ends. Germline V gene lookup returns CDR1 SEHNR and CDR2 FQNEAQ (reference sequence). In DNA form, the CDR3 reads TGTGCCAGCCTCCTAACGGGGTTTGACGCTTTCTTT. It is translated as CASLLTGFDAFF.

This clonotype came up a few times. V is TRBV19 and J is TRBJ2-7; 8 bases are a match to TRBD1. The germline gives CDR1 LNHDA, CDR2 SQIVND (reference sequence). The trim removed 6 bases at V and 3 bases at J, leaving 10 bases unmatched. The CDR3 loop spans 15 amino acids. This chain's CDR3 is CASSESGQGVYEQYF. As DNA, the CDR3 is TGTGCCAGTAGCGAGTCCGGACAGGGAGTCTACGAGCAGTACTTC.

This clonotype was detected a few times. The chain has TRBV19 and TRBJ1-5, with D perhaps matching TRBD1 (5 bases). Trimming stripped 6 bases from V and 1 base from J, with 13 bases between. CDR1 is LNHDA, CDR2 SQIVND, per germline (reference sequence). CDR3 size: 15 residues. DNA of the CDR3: TGTGCCAGTAGAGTTTGGTGGACAAGCAATCAGCCCCAGCATTTT. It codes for CASRVWWTSNQPQHF.

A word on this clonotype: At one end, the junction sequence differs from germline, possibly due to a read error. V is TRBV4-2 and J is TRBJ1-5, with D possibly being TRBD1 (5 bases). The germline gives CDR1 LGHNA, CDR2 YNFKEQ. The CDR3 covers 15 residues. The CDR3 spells CASSHRQLLNQTQHF. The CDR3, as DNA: TGTGCCAGCAGCCATCGACAGCTACTCAATCAGACCCAGCATTTT.

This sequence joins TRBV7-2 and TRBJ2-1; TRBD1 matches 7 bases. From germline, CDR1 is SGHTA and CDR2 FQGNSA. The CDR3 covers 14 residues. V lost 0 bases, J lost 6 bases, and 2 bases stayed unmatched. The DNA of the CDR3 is TGTGCCAGCAGCTTAGCAGCAGGGGGCAATGAGCAGTTCTTC. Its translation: CASSLAAGGNEQFF. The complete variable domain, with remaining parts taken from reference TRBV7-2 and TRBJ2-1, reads GAGVSQSPSNKVTEKGKDVELRCDPISGHTALYWYRQSLGQGLEFLIYFQGNSAPDKSGLPSDRFSAERTGGSVSTLTIQRTQQEDSAVYLCASSLAAGGNEQFFGPGTRLTVL.

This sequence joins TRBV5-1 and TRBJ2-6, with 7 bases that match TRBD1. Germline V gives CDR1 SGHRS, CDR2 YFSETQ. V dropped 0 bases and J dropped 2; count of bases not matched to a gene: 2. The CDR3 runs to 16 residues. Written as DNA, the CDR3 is TGCGCCAGCAGCTTGGAAGGGGGCGCTGGGGCCAACGTCCTGACTTTC. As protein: CASSLEGGAGANVLTF.

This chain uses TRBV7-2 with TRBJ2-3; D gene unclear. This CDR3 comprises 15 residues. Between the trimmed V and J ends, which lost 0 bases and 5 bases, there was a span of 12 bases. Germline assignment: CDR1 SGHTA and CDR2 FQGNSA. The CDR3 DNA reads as TGTGCCAGCAGCTTAGCTCCACCGTCGGGAGATACGCAGTATTTT. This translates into CASSLAPPSGDTQYF.

The CDR3 sequence: CSAEIQGEQYF. CDR3 bases: TGCAGTGCCGAGATTCAAGGGGAGCAGTACTTC. The chain combines TRBV20-1 with TRBJ2-7; D remains unclear. Germline-derived CDR1 and CDR2 are DFQATT and SNEGSKA (reference sequence). V was cut by 6 bases and J by 7 bases, with 13 bases left in between. This CDR3 region has 11 residues.

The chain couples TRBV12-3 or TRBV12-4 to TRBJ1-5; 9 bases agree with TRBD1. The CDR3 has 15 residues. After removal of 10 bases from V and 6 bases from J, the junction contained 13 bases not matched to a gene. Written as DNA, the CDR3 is TGTGCCATCAGCCCAGGACAGGGGATCGGTCAGCCCCAGCATTTT. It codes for CAISPGQGIGQPQHF.

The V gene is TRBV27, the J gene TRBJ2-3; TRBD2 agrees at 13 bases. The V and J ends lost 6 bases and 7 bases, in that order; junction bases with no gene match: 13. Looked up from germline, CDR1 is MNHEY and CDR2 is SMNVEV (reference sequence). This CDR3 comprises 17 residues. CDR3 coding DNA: TGTGCCAGCAGCCCTTCCGCCGGGACTAGCGGGACCTATACGCAGTATTTT. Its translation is CASSPSAGTSGTYTQYF.

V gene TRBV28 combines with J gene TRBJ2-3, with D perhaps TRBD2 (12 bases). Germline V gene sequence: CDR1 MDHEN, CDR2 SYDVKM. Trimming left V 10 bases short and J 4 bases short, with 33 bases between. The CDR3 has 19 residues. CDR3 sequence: CAIRTGTGGLAGGPDTQYF. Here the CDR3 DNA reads TGTGCCATCAGAACCGGGACAGGGGGTCTAGCGGGAGGGCCAGATACGCAGTATTTT.

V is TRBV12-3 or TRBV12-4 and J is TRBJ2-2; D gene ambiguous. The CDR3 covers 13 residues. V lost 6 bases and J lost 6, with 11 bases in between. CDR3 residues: CASSARRSGELFF. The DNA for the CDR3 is TGTGCCAGCAGCGCTCGAAGGTCCGGGGAGCTGTTTTTT.

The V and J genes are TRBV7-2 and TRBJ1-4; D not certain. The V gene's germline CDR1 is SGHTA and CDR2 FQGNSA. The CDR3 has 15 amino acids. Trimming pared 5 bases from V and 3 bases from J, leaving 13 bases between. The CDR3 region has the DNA TGTGCCAGCAGCGCGGTGGAGGTTGCTAATGAAAAACTGTTTTTT. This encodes CASSAVEVANEKLFF. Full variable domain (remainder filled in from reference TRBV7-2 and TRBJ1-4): GAGVSQSPSNKVTEKGKDVELRCDPISGHTALYWYRQSLGQGLEFLIYFQGNSAPDKSGLPSDRFSAERTGGSVSTLTIQRTQQEDSAVYLCASSAVEVANEKLFFGSGTQLSVL.

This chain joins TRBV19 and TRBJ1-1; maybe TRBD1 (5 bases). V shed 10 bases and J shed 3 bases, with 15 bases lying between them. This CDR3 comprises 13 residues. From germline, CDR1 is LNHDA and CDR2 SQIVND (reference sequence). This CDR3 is CATGTLRDTEAFF. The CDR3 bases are TGTGCCACCGGGACCCTCCGCGACACTGAAGCTTTCTTT.

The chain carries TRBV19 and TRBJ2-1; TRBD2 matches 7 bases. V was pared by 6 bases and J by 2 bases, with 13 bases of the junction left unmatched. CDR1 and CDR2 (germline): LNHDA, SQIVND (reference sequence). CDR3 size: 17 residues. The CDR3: CASRNEKSGIAYNEQFF. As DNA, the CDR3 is TGTGCCAGTAGAAACGAAAAAAGCGGGATAGCCTACAATGAGCAGTTCTTC. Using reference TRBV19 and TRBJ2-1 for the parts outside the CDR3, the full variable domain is DGGITQSPKYLFRKEGQNVTLSCEQNLNHDAMYWYRQDPGQGLRLIYYSQIVNDFQKGDIAEGYSVSREKKESFPLTVTSAQKNPTAFYLCASRNEKSGIAYNEQFFGPGTRLTVL.